The rows below give T cell receptor beta chains drawn from one sample of a study of blood T cell repertoires in COVID-19. Produced via immunoSEQ multiplex PCR; TCRdb's table is partial and in-frame only. The profile covers some 340,000 clones, with approximately 90% appearing a single time and roughly 3.9% taken by the ten largest. Sequencing used PBMCs or T cells enriched from blood (not recorded which). These receptors were obtained from a woman aged 25 to 39 who had been exposed to COVID-19. Each CDR3 is given with its conserved first and last residue. D genes are given only for firm matches. The listing skips clone size in some rows; elsewhere it reads once, few, many or a size class.

cdr3_nt | cdr3_aa | d_call | j_call | clone_size | v_call
TGTGCCAGCAGCTTGAGCGTCGGGATTGGCACTGAAGCTTTCTTT | CASSLSVGIGTEAFF | . | TRBJ1-1 | . | TRBV7-2
TGTGCCAGCACCCTACTGACAGGGGGCGGAGGCTACACCTTC | CASTLLTGGGGYTF | TRBD1 | TRBJ1-2 | . | TRBV7-2
TGTGCCAGCAGTTTCAGGGGGCGGGGTGGCTACACCTTC | CASSFRGRGGYTF | TRBD1 | TRBJ1-2 | . | TRBV28
TGTGCCAGCTCACCATCCGTAAGTTCGTTCGGACAGATGGAAAAACTGTTTTTT | CASSPSVSSFGQMEKLFF | . | TRBJ1-4 | . | TRBV18
TGTGCTAGTGGTTTGGAACCCAGCGCAGATACGCAGTATTTT | CASGLEPSADTQYF | . | TRBJ2-3 | . | TRBV12-5
TGTGCCAGCAGCCCGGAGTTGCAAGAGACCCAGTACTTC | CASSPELQETQYF | . | TRBJ2-5 | . | TRBV5-6
TGTGCCAGTAGTGCGACAGGGCCCTCACCCCTCCACTTT | CASSATGPSPLHF | TRBD1 | TRBJ1-6 | . | TRBV19
TGTGCCAGCAGCCATCCGGGACAGAAGAATCAGCCCCAGCATTTT | CASSHPGQKNQPQHF | TRBD1 | TRBJ1-5 | . | TRBV5-6
TGTGCCAGCAGTTACTTCAACAGGGGAAATTCACCCCTCCACTTT | CASSYFNRGNSPLHF | TRBD1 | TRBJ1-6 | . | TRBV6-5
TGTGCCAGCTCCCTCGGGACAGCGGCGTATGAGCAGTTCTTC | CASSLGTAAYEQFF | TRBD1 | TRBJ2-1 | . | TRBV6-4
TGTGCTAGTGGTTTGGTACCAGGGGGTCAGCCCCAGCATTTT | CASGLVPGGQPQHF | TRBD1 | TRBJ1-5 | once | TRBV12-5
TGTGCCAGCAGCCAGGGACAGGGTAGCAATCAGCCCCAGCATTTT | CASSQGQGSNQPQHF | TRBD1 | TRBJ1-5 | . | TRBV7-2
TGTGCCAGCTCACCACCGAGTTCCTACGAGCAGTACTTC | CASSPPSSYEQYF | . | TRBJ2-7 | . | TRBV18
TGCGCCAGCAGCCAGACGCGACAGAACAATGAGCAGTTCTTC | CASSQTRQNNEQFF | . | TRBJ2-1 | . | TRBV4-3
TGTGCCAGCAGCAGGGCCCCAGGGGCGGCGGGCCAAGAGACCCAGTACTTC | CASSRAPGAAGQETQYF | . | TRBJ2-5 | . | TRBV5-5
TGTGCCAGCAGCTCAGCCGGGAGGTTACGGGGTAGCTCCTACAATGAGCAGTTCTTC | CASSSAGRLRGSSYNEQFF | TRBD2 | TRBJ2-1 | . | TRBV7-2
TGTGCCAGTAGATTGACAGTGAACACTGAAGCTTTCTTT | CASRLTVNTEAFF | . | TRBJ1-1 | . | TRBV19
TGTGCCAGCAGCTTAGGGACAGGGTCCTACAATGAGCAGTTCTTC | CASSLGTGSYNEQFF | TRBD1 | TRBJ2-1 | . | TRBV7-9
TGTGCCAGCAGCGTAAGACTCCTTGGCTACAATGAGCAGTTCTTC | CASSVRLLGYNEQFF | . | TRBJ2-1 | . | TRBV9
TGTGCCACTAAGCGGGGGGCCCAAGAGACCCAGTACTTC | CATKRGAQETQYF | TRBD2 | TRBJ2-5 | . | TRBV27
TGCGCCAGCAGCCGTGAAACTCCGGGACTAGCGGGCTTCTCCTACAATGAGCAGTTCTTC | CASSRETPGLAGFSYNEQFF | TRBD2 | TRBJ2-1 | . | TRBV4-1
TGTGCCAGCAGCCGTGGGGGCCTGGGGTACGAGCAGTACTTC | CASSRGGLGYEQYF | . | TRBJ2-7 | . | TRBV14
TGTGCCAGCAGTTTCGACAGGCCCTTGGGTCGAGATGGCTACACCTTC | CASSFDRPLGRDGYTF | . | TRBJ1-2 | . | TRBV2
TGTGCCAGCAGCCAAGACAGGAACACTGAAGCTTTCTTT | CASSQDRNTEAFF | . | TRBJ1-1 | . | TRBV14
TGCGCCAGCACCGACATTTATAGCAATCAGCCCCAGCATTTT | CASTDIYSNQPQHF | . | TRBJ1-5 | . | TRBV4-1
TGTGCCAGCAGCAAAGGGGGGAGGGGAGTCTACAATGAGCAGTTCTTC | CASSKGGRGVYNEQFF | . | TRBJ2-1 | once | TRBV21-1
TGCGCCAGCAGGAGCGGGGGGAAATCTGGGGCCAACGTCCTGACTTTC | CASRSGGKSGANVLTF | TRBD2 | TRBJ2-6 | once | TRBV4-1
TGTGCCAGCAGCCGACTAGCGGGGGGGCATGAGTTCTTC | CASSRLAGGHEFF | TRBD2 | TRBJ2-1 | . | TRBV3-1/TRBV3-2
TGTGCCAGCAGCCCTAACAAGGTCGCGGTTTTCTTT | CASSPNKVAVFF | . | TRBJ1-1 | . | TRBV9
TGTGCCAGCAGCTTACGACAGGCCCAGCCCCAGCATTTT | CASSLRQAQPQHF | . | TRBJ1-5 | once | TRBV13
TGCAGTGCGAGTCACAGGGAGGGTTCACCCCTCCACTTT | CSASHREGSPLHF | . | TRBJ1-6 | once | TRBV20-1
TGCGCCAGCAGCCGGGGGGCAAGTCAGCCCCAGCATTTT | CASSRGASQPQHF | . | TRBJ1-5 | once | TRBV5-1
TGTGCCAGCTCACCATACGGGTCAGGGAGGTGGACTGAAGCTTTCTTT | CASSPYGSGRWTEAFF | . | TRBJ1-1 | . | TRBV18
TGTGCCACCAGTGACTCCGGGACAGGGTTTACCGGGGAGCTGTTTTTT | CATSDSGTGFTGELFF | TRBD1 | TRBJ2-2 | . | TRBV24-1
TGCGCCAGCGCGGGAGGCGGGGGGGCCAGAGAGACCCAGTACTTC | CASAGGGGARETQYF | TRBD2 | TRBJ2-5 | . | TRBV5-1
TGTGCCAGCAGCCAAGACGGGGTTGCGGGAAACACCATATATTTT | CASSQDGVAGNTIYF | . | TRBJ1-3 | . | TRBV3-1/TRBV3-2
TGTGCCAGCAGCGGGGATGGCGGGGAGGGATACACAGATACGCAGTATTTT | CASSGDGGEGYTDTQYF | TRBD2 | TRBJ2-3 | . | TRBV9
TGTGCCAGCGTGTCGGAAGGGGGACAGCACTATGGCTACACCTTC | CASVSEGGQHYGYTF | TRBD1 | TRBJ1-2 | . | TRBV9
TGTGCCATCAGTGAGGGACAGGGTTACGAGCAGTACTTC | CAISEGQGYEQYF | TRBD1 | TRBJ2-7 | . | TRBV10-3
TGTGCCACCAGCAGGGGAGATTCGGGGGCAACTAATGAAAAACTGTTTTTT | CATSRGDSGATNEKLFF | . | TRBJ1-4 | . | TRBV15
TGTGCCACCAGCAGAGATTACGGGGGCAATCAGCCCCAGCATTTT | CATSRDYGGNQPQHF | . | TRBJ1-5 | . | TRBV15
TGTGCCAGCAGGGGGGGAAGAAGTGAAAAACTGTTTTTT | CASRGGRSEKLFF | . | TRBJ1-4 | . | TRBV5-5
TGTGCTAGCTCAACAGTTTGGAATCAGCCCCAGCATTTT | CASSTVWNQPQHF | . | TRBJ1-5 | . | TRBV27
TGTGCCAGCAGCAAAGAACCAGGGGGCGGCCTACCTGGGGCCAACGTCCTGACTTTC | CASSKEPGGGLPGANVLTF | . | TRBJ2-6 | . | TRBV21-1
TGTGCCAGCAGCGGGACAGGGGACTACGAGCAGTACTTC | CASSGTGDYEQYF | TRBD1 | TRBJ2-7 | few | TRBV2